This is a list of T cell receptor beta chains from one sample in a study of T-cell reconstitution after alpha-beta-depleted transplantation in children. TCRdb recomputed calls from the PCR reads with MiXCR, one row per CDR3 protein. The sample lists approximately 350,000 distinct CDR3 sequences; roughly 13% were seen once. This specimen consisted of PBMCs, obtained from the stem cell graft. Every receptor here comes from a human donor who donated a stem cell graft to a child with Fanconi anemia. Both conserved end residues are part of each CDR3. The D gene is left open where the match is weak. Some rows mark clone size as missing; the rest say once, few, many or name a class of expanded clone.

d_call clone_size j_call v_call cdr3_nt cdr3_aa
- - TRBJ1-4 TRBV6-5 TGTGCCAGCAGTTACGACACAGGAGGGAAACTGTTTTTT CASSYDTGGKLFF
TRBD2 many TRBJ2-1 TRBV4-2 TGTGCCAGCAGCCAAGTGGCGCTAGCGGGGGCCCCTGGTAATGAGCAGTTCTTC CASSQVALAGAPGNEQFF
- - TRBJ1-1 TRBV13 TGTGCCAGCAGGCTATTTCAGGCGAACACTGAAGCTTTCTTT CASRLFQANTEAFF
- few TRBJ1-1 TRBV29-1 TGCAGCGGGGCGCGGCAGAACACTGAAGCTTTCTTT CSGARQNTEAFF
- many TRBJ1-3 TRBV20-1 TGCAGTGCTAGAGTCTACCAGAGCTCTGGAAACACCATATATTTT CSARVYQSSGNTIYF
- few TRBJ2-3 TRBV6-2/TRBV6-3 TGTGCCAGCAGTTACTCACCCGCTGTGGATACGCAGTATTTT CASSYSPAVDTQYF
- few TRBJ1-6 TRBV12-3/TRBV12-4 TGTGCCAGCAGTTTAAAGGCTCTTCCAAATTCACCCCTCCACTTT CASSLKALPNSPLHF
- few TRBJ2-5 TRBV12-3/TRBV12-4 TGTGCCAGCAGTTTAAAGCTTCGGGAGACCCAGTACTTC CASSLKLRETQYF
- many TRBJ2-1 TRBV5-1 TGCGCCAGCAGCTTGGCCAGTGTATCCTACAATGAGCAGTTCTTC CASSLASVSYNEQFF
TRBD1 few TRBJ2-5 TRBV2 TGTGCCAGCAGTGAAGCACTGGGACAGCAAGAGACCCAGTACTTC CASSEALGQQETQYF
- few TRBJ2-1 TRBV4-3 TGCGCCAGCAGCCAAGACAGAAGATTGGACAATGAGCAGTTCTTC CASSQDRRLDNEQFF
TRBD1 - TRBJ1-6 TRBV14 TGTGCCAGCAGCCATGCCGGGACAGGGGTACCACCCCTCCACTTT CASSHAGTGVPPLHF
- few TRBJ2-2 TRBV30 TGTGCCTGTCTTATCACCGGGGAGCTGTTTTTT CACLITGELFF
- - TRBJ2-1 TRBV5-1 TGCGCCAGCAGCTTGGAGGTCAGGAACAATGAGCAGTTCTTC CASSLEVRNNEQFF